The entry below describes one T cell receptor beta chain. It lacks a known antigen. Per-base quality was not reported, and no clone a single base away is much larger than it. These data come from a study of human T cells and chemical hapten exposure (dated by TCRdb to 2020 to 2023). For the wider study: For sensitization, 2% DPC in acetone was applied to a roughly 2 cm by roughly 2 cm area of upper inner arm skin. Weekly therapeutic DPC doses were additionally applied to the scalp of patients throughout the roughly 22-week study period. Patch testing was performed on the upper back with Finn chambers containing 0.01% DPC, and the patch tests were scored after 6 days according to International Contact Dermatitis Research Group standards. Most of the patients in the cohort were female, and the cohort covered alopecia areata with under or over 50% scalp involvement, alopecia totalis and alopecia universalis. Libraries were combined into a pool for sequencing, and differences in TCR yield between samples came mainly from small differences in library volumes within the pool. Peripheral blood TCR repertoire changes were tracked in vivo in alopecia patients during primary and secondary sensitization to the hapten diphenylcyclopropenone (DPC). Blood samples were taken from patients before sensitization (week 0) and at 2, 6 and about 24 weeks after DPC sensitization. For TCR sequencing, blood came from twenty-nine alopecia patients at anywhere from one to four time points (pre-sensitization, 2, 6 and 24 weeks). What the research found in general, with its limitations: No change with DPC sensitization was found in the number of TCRs above 1 in 1000 frequency, and no evidence of global repertoire structure alterations was found. Because every patient had alopecia, a presumed autoimmune disease, the patients' immune response might differ from that of healthy individuals. Patch test score correlated positively with the number of PT1 expanded TCRs, reaching significance at thresholds 8, 16 and 32 but not at 4. After repeated subsampling, changes were observed in the strength of the expansion versus patch-test correlation and in the threshold at which the correlation became significant. Compared with pre-sensitization or healthy control sets, expanded TCRs formed significantly more large CDR3 similarity clusters, which is consistent with antigen-driven responses.

The germline V gene (reference sequence) sets CDR1 to SGHKS and CDR2 to YYEKEE. Spanning cysteine to phenylalanine, the CDR3 consists of 15 amino acids. The retained sequence is limited to the CDR3, 45 bases, with the frame set at the first base. V was cut back by 4 bases and J by 0 bases, leaving a gap of 11 bases between them. This specimen's time point label, interpreted: pre-sensitization, week 0. Explained via the paper, the treatment or condition label denotes: therapeutic diphenylcyclopropenone sensitization with weekly scalp DPC. At each patch-test visit, blood was drawn before the patch test was applied. Patients were considered eligible if aged 18 to 70, diagnosed with alopecia and deemed suitable for DPC therapy, and patients were excluded if pregnant. Total RNA was extracted from unfractionated whole blood that had been collected in Tempus Blood RNA tubes. To prepare the library, RACE was applied. TCRdb records NextSeq 500 as the sequencer. Library preparation attached unique molecular identifiers to individual cDNA molecules for quantitative, reproducible TCR counting. For every blood RNA sample, sequencing covered both the TCR alpha and TCR beta chains. In the authors' own workflow: Samples had a median of about 96,000 TCRs, with a range from 23,224 to 690,600. The Decombinator software suite was used to annotate the V, J and CDR3 of the TCR reads. For the PS versus PT1 abundance plots, all samples were subsampled to the same number of TCRs (28,000). Expanded TCRs were defined as absent before sensitization and observed at least eight times at the 2-week time point. TCRdb itself trimmed the public reads at Q25 with fastp, ran MiXCR and retained productive beta chains. Rows with one shared CDR3 protein collapse into an entry with the most common genes and DNA. The V and J calls follow TCRdb's processing rather than the paper's. The sample contains 65,000 to 90,000 distinct CDR3 sequences, approximately 15% of them found a single time. The ten largest clones capture roughly 4.8% of the sample.

This clonotype was sampled from a woman aged 45-65 years with alopecia areata. Some clones in this sample may be carry-over from other donors' samples. Recombination linked TRBV5-5 to TRBJ2-1; TRBD2 could be the D gene, as 6 bases match. The source was whole blood, collected in connection with sensitization to the hapten diphenylcyclopropenone (DPC). The CDR3 reads CASSETSHSYNEQFF. The base sequence is TGTGCCAGCAGCGAAACTAGCCACTCCTACAATGAGCAGTTCTTC.